A selection of T cell receptor beta chains follows, all from one sample in a study of cytomegalovirus exposure and HLA in healthy donors. Only in-frame clones appear in the TCRdb table, and some are missing; sequencing was by immunoSEQ multiplex PCR. The sample consists of roughly 120,000 clones, over 8% of them appearing once. The sample taken for sequencing was PBMCs. These receptors were collected from a man younger than 45 in good health and CMV-seronegative. The CDR3 runs from the conserved cysteine through the conserved F or W. D genes are given only for firm matches. The size of a clone is reported for some rows only, either as once, few or many, or as a class for expanded clones.

>-|TRBJ2-7|TRBV21-1|-
TGTGCCAGCAGCAAGGTCGATCTCAGGGTAGTCCACGAGCAGTACTTC
CASSKVDLRVVHEQYF
>TRBD2|TRBJ2-4|TRBV5-8|few
TGTGCCAGCGGGGGGGATGGAGTAGCCAAAAACATTCAGTACTTC
CASGGDGVAKNIQYF
>TRBD2|TRBJ2-1|TRBV6-1|few
TGTGCCAGCAGTGAATATCCCTCGGGTGCGGGAGGATCCTACAATGAGCAGTTCTTC
CASSEYPSGAGGSYNEQFF
>TRBD2|TRBJ2-7|TRBV30|-
TGTGCCTGGAGTCTTAGCGGGAGTCGGGCCTACGAGCAGTACTTC
CAWSLSGSRAYEQYF
>TRBD1|TRBJ1-3|TRBV29-1|-
TGCAGCGTTACAAGACAGGGGAGGAGGAACACCATATATTTT
CSVTRQGRRNTIYF
>TRBD1|TRBJ2-2|TRBV6-1|-
TGTGCCAGCAGCAGGGGGCAGGGCGGGGAGCTGTTTTTT
CASSRGQGGELFF
>TRBD1|TRBJ2-1|TRBV7-3|few
TGTGCCAGTTCCGGGACAGGGGACGACAATGAGCAGTTCTTC
CASSGTGDDNEQFF
>TRBD1|TRBJ1-1|TRBV6-1|-
TGTGCCAGCAGTGCTTCACAGGGGTTCGGGGTTTCCGGAGCTTTCTTT
CASSASQGFGVSGAFF
>-|TRBJ1-1|TRBV5-1|-
TGCGCCAGCAGGTACCGGGAGAACACTGAAGCTTTCTTT
CASRYRENTEAFF
>-|TRBJ1-2|TRBV6-5|-
TGTGCCAGCAGTTACGACAGAACCCCTAACTATGGCTACACCTTC
CASSYDRTPNYGYTF
>TRBD1|TRBJ1-1|TRBV28|-
TGTGCCAGCAGTCCTTGGACAGGGGCCGGAAACACTGAAGCTTTCTTT
CASSPWTGAGNTEAFF
>-|TRBJ2-2|TRBV6-5|-
TGTGCCAGCCAGAATGGAGGGGCTCTCGCCGGGGAGCTGTTTTTT
CASQNGGALAGELFF
>-|TRBJ2-7|TRBV6-5|-
TGTGCCAGCAGTTACTCCCATCAACCCCGAGCATACGAGCAGTACTTC
CASSYSHQPRAYEQYF